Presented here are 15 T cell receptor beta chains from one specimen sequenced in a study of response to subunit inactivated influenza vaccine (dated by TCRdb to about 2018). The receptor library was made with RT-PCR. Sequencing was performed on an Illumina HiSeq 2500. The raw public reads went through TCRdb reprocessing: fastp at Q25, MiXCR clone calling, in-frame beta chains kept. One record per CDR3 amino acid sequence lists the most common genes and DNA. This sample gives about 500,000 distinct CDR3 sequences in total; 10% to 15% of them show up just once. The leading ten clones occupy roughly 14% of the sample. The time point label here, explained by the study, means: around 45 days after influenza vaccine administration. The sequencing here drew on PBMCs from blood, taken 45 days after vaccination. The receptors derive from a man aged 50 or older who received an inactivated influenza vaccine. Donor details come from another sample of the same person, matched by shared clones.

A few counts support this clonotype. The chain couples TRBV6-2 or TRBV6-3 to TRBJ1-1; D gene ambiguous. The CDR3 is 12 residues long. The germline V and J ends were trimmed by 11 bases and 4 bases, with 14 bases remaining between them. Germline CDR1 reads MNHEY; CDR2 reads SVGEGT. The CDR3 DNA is TGTGCCGGAGAGTCGATTGGCACTGAAGCTTTCTTT. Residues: CAGESIGTEAFF.

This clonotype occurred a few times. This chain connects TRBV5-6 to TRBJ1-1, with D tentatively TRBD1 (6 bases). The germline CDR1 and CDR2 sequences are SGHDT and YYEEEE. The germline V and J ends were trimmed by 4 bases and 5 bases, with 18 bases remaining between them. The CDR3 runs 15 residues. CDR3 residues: CASSGPGQTRTEAFF. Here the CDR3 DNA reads TGTGCCAGCAGCGGCCCGGGACAAACGAGGACTGAAGCTTTCTTT.

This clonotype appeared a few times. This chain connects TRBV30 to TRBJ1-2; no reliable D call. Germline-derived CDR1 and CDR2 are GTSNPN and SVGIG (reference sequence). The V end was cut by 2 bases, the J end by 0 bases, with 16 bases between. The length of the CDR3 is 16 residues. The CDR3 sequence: CAWSPDRGSANYGYTF. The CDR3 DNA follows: TGTGCCTGGAGTCCGGACCGTGGATCAGCTAACTATGGCTACACCTTC.

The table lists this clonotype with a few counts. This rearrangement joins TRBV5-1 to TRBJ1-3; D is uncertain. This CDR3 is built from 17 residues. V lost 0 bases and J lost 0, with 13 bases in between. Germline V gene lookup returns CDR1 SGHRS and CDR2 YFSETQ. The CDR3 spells CASSLGPAFPSGNTIYF. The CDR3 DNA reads TGCGCCAGCAGCTTGGGGCCGGCGTTCCCCTCTGGAAACACCATATATTTT.

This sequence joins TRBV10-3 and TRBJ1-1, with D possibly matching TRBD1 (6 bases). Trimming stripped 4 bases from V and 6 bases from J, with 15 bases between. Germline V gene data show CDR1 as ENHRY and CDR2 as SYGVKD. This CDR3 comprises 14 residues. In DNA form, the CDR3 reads TGTGCCATCAGTGTAGCAGGGGCGAAGTCTGAAGCTTTCTTT. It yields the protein CAISVAGAKSEAFF.

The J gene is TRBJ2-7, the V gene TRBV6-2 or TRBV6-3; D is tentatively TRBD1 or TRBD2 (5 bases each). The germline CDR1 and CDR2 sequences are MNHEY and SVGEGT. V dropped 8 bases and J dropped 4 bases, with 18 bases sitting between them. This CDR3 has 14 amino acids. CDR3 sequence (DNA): TGTGCCAGCCAACCTCCGGGACCACCGTACGAGCAGTACTTC. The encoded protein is CASQPPGPPYEQYF.

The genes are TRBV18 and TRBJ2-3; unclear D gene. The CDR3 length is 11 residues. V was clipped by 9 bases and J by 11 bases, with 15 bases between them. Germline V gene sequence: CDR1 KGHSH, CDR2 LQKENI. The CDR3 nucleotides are TGTGCCAGTTCATCTCCTGCTAGGCAGTATTTT. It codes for CASSSPARQYF.

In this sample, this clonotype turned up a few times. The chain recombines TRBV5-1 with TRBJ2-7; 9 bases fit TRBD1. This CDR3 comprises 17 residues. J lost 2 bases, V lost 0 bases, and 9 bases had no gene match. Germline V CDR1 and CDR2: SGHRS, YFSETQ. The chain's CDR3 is CASSLGRSRTGAYEQYF. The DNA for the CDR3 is TGCGCCAGCAGCTTGGGGCGATCCAGGACAGGGGCCTACGAGCAGTACTTC.

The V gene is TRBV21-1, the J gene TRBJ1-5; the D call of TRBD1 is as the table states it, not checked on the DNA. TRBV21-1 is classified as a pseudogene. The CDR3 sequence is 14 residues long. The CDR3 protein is CASSKPTRDSPQHF. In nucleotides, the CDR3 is TGTGCCAGCAGCAAGCCAACCCGGGACAGCCCCCAGCATTTT.

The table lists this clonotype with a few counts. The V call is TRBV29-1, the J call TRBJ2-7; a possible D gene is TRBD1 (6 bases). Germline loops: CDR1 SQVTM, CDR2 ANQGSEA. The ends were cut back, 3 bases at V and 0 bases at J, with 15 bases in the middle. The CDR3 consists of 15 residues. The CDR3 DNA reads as TGCAGCGTTGAGGCGTCGGGACATAGCTCCTACGAGCAGTACTTC. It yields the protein CSVEASGHSSYEQYF.

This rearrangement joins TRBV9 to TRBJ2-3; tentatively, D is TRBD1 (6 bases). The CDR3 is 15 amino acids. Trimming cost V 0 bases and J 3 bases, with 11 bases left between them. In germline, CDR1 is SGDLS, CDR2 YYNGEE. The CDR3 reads CASSVVGTGTDTQYF. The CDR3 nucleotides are TGTGCCAGCAGCGTAGTAGGAACAGGGACAGATACGCAGTATTTT.

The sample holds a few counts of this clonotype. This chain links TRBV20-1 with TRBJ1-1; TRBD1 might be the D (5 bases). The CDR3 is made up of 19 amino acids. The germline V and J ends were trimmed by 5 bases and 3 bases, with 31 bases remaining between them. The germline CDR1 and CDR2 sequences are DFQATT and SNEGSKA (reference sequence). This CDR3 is CSAPSMGRNRGRGDTEAFF. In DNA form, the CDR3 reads TGCAGTGCTCCATCGATGGGCAGGAACAGAGGTAGGGGAGACACTGAAGCTTTCTTT.

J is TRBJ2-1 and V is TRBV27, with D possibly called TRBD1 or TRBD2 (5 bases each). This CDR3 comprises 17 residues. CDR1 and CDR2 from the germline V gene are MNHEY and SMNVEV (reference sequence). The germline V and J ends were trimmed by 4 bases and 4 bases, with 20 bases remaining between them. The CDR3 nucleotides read TGTGCCAGCAGTTCAGTAACCGGGGCTGGGGGTTACAATGAGCAGTTCTTC. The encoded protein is CASSSVTGAGGYNEQFF.

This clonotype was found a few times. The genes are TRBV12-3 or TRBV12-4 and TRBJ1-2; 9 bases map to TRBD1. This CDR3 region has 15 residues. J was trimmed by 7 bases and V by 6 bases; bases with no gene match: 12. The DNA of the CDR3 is TGTGCCAGCAGCCAGACTCCGGGACAGGGAGCTGGCTACACCTTC. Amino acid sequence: CASSQTPGQGAGYTF.

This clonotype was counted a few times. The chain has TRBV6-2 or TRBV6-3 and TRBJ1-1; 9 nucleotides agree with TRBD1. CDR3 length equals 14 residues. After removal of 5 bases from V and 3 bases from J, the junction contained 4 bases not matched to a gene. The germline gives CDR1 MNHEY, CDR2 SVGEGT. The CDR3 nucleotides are TGTGCCAGCAGTATCGACAGGGGGTACACTGAAGCTTTCTTT. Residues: CASSIDRGYTEAFF.